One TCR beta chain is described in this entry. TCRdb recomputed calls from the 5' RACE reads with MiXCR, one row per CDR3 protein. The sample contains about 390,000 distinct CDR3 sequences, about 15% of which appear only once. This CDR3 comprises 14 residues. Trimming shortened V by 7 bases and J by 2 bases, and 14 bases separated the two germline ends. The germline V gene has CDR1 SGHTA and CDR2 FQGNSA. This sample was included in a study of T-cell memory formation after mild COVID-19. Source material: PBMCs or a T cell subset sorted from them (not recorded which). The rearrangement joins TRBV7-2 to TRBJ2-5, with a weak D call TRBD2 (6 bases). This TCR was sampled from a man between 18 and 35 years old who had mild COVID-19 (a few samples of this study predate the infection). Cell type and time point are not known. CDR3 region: CASTPLRGQETQYF. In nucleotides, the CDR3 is TGTGCCAGCACCCCCCTGCGGGGACAAGAGACCCAGTACTTC.